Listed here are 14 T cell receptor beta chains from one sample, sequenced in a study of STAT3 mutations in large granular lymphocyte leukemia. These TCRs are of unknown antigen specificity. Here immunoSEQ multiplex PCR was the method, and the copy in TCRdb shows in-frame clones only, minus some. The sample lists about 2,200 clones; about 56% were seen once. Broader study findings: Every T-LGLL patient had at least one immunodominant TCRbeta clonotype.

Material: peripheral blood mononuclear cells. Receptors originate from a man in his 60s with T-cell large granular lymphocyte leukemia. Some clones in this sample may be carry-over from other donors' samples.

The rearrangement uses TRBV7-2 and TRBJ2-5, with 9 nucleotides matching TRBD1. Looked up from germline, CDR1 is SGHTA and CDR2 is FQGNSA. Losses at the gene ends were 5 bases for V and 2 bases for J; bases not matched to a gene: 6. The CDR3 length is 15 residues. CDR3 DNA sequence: TGTGCCAGCAGCCTGACAGGGGGGACACAAGAGACCCAGTACTTC. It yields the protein CASSLTGGTQETQYF.

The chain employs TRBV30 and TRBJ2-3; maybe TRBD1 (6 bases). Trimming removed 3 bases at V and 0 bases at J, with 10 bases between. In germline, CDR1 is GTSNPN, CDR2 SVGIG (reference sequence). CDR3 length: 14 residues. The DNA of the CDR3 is TGTGCCTGGAGGCCCCAGGGGAGCACAGATACGCAGTATTTT. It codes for CAWRPQGSTDTQYF.

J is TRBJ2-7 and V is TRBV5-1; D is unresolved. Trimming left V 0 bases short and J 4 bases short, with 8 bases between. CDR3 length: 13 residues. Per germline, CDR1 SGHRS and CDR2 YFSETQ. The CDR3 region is CASSLAPEYEQYV. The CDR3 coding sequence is TGCGCCAGCAGCTTGGCTCCTGAGTACGAGCAGTACGTC.

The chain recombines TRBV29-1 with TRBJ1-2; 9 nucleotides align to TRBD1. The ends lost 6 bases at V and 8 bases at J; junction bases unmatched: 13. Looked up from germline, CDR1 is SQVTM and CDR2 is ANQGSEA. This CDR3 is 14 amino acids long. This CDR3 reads CSVPKTGGWKGYTF. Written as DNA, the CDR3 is TGCAGCGTACCAAAGACAGGGGGTTGGAAAGGCTACACCTTC.

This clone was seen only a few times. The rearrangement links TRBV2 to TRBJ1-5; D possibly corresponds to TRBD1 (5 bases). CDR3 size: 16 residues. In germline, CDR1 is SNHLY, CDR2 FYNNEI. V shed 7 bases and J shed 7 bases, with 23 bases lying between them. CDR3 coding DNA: TGTGCCAGCACAAAACAGGCCATCTCTAGGTTCCAGCCCCAGCATTTT. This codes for CASTKQAISRFQPQHF.

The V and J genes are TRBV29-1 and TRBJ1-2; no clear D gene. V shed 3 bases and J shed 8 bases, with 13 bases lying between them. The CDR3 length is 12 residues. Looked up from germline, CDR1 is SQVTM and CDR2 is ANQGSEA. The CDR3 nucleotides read TGCAGCGTTGAGGGTGGATGGGGAGGCTACACCTTC. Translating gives CSVEGGWGGYTF.

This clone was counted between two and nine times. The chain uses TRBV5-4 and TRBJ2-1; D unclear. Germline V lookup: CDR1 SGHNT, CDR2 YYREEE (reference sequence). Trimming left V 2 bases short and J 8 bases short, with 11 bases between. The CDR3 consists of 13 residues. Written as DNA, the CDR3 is TGTGCCAGCAGCTTTAGTCTAGTGGATGAGCAGTTCTTC. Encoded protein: CASSFSLVDEQFF.

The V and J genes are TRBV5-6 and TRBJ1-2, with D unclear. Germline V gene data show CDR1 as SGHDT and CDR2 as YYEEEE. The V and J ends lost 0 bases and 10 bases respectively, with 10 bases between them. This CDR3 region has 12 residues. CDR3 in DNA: TGTGCCAGCAGCTTGGATATAGGGTCCTACACCTTC. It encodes CASSLDIGSYTF.

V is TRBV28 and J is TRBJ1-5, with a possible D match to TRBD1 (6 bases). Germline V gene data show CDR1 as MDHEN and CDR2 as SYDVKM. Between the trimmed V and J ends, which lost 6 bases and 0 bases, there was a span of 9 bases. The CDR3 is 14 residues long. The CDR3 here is CASSQDSSNQPQHF. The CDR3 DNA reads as TGTGCCAGCAGCCAGGACAGTAGCAATCAGCCCCAGCATTTT.

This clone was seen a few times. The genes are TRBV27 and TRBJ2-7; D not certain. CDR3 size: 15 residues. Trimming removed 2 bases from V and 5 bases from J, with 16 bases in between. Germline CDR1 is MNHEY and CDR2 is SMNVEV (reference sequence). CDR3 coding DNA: TGTGCCAGCAGTTTAGTAGGGCCTTCAACGCACGAGCAGTACTTC. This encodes CASSLVGPSTHEQYF.

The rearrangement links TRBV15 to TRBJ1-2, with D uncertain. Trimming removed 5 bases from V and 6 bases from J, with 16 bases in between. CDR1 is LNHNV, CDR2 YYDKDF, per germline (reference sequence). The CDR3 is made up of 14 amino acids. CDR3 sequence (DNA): TGTGCCACCAGCCGGGGAGGTGATGGCGATGGCTACACCTTC. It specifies CATSRGGDGDGYTF.

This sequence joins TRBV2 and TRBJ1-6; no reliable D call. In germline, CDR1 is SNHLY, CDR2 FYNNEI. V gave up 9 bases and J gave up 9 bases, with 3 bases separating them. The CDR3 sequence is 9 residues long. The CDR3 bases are TGTGCCAGTGGTTCACCCCTCCACTTT. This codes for CASGSPLHF.

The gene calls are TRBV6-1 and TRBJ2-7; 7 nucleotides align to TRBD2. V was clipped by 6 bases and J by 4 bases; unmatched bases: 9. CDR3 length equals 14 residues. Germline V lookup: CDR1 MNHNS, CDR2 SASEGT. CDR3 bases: TGTGCCAGCAGATCTAGCGGTCTTCATTACGAGCAGTACGTC. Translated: CASRSSGLHYEQYV.

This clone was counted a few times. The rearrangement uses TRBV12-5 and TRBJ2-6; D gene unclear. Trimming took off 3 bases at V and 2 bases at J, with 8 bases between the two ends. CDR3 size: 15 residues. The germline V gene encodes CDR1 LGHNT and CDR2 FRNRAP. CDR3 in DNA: TGTGCTAGTGGTTTCACTGGAGCTGGGGCCAACGTCCTGACTTTC. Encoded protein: CASGFTGAGANVLTF.